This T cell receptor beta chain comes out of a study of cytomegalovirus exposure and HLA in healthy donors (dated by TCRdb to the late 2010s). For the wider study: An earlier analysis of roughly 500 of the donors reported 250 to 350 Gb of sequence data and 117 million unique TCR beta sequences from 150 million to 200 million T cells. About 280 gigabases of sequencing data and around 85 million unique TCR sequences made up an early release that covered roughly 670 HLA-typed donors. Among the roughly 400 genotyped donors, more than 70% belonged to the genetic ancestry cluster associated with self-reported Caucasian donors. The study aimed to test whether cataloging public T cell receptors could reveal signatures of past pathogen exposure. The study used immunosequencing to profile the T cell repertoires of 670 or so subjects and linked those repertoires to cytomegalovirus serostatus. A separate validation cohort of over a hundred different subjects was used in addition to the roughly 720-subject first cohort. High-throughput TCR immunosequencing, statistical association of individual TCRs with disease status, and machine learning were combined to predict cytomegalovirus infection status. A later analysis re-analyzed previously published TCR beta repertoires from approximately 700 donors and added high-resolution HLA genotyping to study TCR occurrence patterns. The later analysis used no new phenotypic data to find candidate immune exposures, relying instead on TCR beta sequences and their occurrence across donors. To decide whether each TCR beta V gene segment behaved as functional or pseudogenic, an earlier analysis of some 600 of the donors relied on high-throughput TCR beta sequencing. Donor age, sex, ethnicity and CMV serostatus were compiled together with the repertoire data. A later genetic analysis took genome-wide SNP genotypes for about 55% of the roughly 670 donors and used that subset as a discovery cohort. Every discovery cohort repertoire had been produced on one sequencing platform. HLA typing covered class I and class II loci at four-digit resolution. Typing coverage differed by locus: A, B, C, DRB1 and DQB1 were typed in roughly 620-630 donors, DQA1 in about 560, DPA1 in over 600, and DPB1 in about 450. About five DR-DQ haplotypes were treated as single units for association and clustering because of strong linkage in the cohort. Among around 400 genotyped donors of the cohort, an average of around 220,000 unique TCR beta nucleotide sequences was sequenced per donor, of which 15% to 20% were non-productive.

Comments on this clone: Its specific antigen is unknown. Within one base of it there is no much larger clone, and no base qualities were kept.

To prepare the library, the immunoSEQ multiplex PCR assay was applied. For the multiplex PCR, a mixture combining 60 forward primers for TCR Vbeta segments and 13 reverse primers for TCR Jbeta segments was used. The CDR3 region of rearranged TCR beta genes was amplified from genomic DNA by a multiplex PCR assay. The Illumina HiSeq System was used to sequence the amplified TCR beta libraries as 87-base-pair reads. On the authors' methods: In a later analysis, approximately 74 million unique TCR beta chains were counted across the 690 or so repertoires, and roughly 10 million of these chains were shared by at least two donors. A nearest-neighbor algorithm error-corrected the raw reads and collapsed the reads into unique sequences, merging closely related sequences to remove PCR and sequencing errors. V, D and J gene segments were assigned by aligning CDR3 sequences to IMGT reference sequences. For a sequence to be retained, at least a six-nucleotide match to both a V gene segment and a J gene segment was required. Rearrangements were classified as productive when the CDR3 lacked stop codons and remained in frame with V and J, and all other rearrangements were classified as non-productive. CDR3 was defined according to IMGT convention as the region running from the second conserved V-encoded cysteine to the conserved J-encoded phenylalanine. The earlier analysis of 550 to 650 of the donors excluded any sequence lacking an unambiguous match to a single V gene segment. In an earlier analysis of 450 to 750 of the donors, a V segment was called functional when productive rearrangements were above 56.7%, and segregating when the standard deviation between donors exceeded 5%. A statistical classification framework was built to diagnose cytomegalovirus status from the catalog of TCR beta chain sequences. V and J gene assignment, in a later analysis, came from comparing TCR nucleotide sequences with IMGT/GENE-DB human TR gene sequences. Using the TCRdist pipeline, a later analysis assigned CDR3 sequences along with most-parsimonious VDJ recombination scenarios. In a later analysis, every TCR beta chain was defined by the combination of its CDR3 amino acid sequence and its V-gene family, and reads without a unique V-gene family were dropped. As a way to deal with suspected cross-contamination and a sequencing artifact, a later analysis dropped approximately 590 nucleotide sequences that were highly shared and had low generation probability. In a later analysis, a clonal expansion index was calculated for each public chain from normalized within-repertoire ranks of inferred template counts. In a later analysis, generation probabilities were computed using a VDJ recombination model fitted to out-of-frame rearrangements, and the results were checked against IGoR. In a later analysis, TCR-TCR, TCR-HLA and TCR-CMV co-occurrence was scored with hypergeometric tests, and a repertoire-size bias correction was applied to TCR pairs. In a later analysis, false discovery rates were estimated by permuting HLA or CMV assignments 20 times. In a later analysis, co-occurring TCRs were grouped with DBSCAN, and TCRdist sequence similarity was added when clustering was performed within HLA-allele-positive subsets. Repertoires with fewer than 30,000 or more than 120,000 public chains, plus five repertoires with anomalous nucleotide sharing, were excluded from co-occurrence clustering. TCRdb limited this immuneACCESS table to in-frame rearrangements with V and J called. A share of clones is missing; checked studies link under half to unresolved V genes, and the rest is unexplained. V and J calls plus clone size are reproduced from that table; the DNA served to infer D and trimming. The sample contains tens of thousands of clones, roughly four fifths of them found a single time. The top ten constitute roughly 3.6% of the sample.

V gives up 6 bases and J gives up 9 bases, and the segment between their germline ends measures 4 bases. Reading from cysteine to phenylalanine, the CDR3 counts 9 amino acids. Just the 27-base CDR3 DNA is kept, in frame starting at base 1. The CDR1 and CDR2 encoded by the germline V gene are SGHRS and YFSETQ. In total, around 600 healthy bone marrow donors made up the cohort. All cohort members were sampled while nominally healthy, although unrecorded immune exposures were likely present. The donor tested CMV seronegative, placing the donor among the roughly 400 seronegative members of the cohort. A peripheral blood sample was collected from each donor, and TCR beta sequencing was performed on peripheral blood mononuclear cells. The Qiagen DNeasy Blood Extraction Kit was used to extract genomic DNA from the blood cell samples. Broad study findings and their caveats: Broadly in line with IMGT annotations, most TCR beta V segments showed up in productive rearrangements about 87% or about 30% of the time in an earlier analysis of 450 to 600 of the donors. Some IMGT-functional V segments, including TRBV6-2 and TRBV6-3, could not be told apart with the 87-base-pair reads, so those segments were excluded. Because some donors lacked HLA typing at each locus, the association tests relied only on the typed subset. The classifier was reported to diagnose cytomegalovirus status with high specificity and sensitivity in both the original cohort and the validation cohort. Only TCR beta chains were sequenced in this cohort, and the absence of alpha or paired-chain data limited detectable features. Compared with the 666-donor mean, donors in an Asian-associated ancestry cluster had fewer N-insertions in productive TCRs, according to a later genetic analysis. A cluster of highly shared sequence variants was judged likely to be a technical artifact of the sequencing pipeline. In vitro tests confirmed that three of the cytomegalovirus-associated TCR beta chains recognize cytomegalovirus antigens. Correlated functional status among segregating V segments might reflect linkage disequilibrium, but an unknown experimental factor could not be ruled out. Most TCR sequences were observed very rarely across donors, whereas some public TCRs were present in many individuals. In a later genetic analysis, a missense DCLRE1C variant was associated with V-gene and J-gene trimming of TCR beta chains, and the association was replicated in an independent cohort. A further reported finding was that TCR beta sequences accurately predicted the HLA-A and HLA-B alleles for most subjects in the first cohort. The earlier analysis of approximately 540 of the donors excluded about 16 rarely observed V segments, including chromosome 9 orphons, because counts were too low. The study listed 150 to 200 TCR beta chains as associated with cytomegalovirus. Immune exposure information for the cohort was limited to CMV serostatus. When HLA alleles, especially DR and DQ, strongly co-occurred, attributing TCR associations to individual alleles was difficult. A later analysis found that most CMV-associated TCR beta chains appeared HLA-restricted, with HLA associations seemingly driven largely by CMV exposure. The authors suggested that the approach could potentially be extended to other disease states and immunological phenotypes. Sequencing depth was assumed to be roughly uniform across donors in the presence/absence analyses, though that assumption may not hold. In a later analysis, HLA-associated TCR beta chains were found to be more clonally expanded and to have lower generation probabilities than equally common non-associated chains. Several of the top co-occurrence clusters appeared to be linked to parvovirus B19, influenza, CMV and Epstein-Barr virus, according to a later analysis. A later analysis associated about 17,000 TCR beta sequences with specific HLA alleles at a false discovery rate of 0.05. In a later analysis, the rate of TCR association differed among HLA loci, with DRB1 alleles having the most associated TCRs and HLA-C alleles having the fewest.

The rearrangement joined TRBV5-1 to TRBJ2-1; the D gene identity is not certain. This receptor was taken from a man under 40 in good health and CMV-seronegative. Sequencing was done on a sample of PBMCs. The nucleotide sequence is TGCGCCAGCACTAGTGAGCAGTTCTTC. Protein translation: CASTSEQFF.